Detailed here is one TCR beta chain. These data belong to a study of blood T cell repertoires in COVID-19. In the study overall: The United States, Italy and Spain provided the acute and convalescent COVID-19 samples.

Assay: immunoSEQ multiplex PCR; the TCRdb copy retains only in-frame clones and omits some. Here the sample spans 150,000 to 200,000 clones, 80% to 90% being singletons. Per germline, CDR1 MNHEY and CDR2 SMNVEV (reference sequence). The V and J ends lost 4 bases and 6 bases respectively, with 3 bases between them. The CDR3 consists of 11 residues. The sequence was collected from a man aged 60-69 years with acute or convalescent COVID-19. The gene calls are TRBV27 and TRBJ2-2; no reliable D call. Sequencing was performed on peripheral blood. The CDR3 DNA reads as TGTGCCAGCAGTTCGTCCGGGGAGCTGTTTTTT. This translates into CASSSSGELFF.